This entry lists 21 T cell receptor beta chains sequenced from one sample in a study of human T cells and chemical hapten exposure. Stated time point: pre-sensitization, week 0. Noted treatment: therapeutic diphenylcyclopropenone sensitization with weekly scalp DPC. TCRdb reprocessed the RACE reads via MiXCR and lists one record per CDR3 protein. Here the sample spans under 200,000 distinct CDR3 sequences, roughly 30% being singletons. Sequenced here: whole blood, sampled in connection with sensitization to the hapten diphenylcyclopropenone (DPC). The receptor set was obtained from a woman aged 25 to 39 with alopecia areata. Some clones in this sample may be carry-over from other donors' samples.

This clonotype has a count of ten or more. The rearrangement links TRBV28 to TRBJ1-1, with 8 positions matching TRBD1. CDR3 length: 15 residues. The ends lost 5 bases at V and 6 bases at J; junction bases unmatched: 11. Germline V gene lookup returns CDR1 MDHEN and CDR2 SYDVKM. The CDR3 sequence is CASSPPGRGRAEAFF. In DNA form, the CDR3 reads TGTGCCAGCAGTCCACCCGGCAGGGGGCGCGCTGAAGCTTTCTTT.

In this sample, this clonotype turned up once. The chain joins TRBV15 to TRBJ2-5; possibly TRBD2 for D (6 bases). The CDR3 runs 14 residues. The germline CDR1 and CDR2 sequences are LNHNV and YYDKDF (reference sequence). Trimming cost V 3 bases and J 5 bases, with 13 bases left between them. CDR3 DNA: TGTGCCACCAGCAGGGGCCCTGGGGGGGAGACCCAGTACTTC. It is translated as CATSRGPGGETQYF.

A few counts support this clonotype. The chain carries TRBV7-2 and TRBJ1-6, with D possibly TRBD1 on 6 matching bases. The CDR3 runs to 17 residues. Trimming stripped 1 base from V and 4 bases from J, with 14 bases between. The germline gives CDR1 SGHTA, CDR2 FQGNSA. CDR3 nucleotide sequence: TGTGCCAGCAGCTTAGTGGTAGGGGACACTTATAATTCACCCCTCCACTTT. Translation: CASSLVVGDTYNSPLHF.

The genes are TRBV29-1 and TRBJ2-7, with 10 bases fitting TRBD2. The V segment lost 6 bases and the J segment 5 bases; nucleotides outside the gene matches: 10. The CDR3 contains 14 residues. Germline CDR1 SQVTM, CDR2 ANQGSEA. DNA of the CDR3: TGCAGCGTCCTAGAGGGGACTAGCGCGCACGAGCAGTACTTC. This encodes CSVLEGTSAHEQYF.

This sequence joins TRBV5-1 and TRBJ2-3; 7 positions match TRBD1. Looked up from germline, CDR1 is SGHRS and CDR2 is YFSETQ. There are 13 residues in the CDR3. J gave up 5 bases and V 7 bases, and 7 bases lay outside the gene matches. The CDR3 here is CASARQGGDTQYF. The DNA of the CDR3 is TGCGCCAGCGCCCGACAGGGCGGAGATACGCAGTATTTT.

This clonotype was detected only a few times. The CDR3 is CSVGAIRNEQFF. In DNA form, the CDR3 reads TGCAGCGTTGGGGCAATTCGGAATGAGCAGTTCTTC. J is TRBJ2-1 and V is TRBV29-1; D is unclear. The CDR3 loop spans 12 amino acids. Germline values: CDR1 SQVTM, CDR2 ANQGSEA. V dropped 4 bases and J dropped 7 bases, with 11 bases sitting between them.

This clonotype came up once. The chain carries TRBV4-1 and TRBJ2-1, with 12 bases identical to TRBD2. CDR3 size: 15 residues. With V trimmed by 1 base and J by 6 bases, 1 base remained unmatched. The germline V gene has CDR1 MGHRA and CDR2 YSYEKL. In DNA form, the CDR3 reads TGCGCCAGCAGCCAAGGACTAGCGGGAGTCAATGAGCAGTTCTTC. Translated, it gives CASSQGLAGVNEQFF.

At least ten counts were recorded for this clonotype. The CDR3 is CASSLEGSSYNEQFF. In DNA form, the CDR3 reads TGTGCCAGCAGCTTAGAGGGGAGCTCCTACAATGAGCAGTTCTTC. J is TRBJ2-1 and V is TRBV11-1; D may be TRBD1 or TRBD2 (5 bases each). The germline CDR1 and CDR2 sequences are SGHAT and FQDESV (reference sequence). V lost 1 base to trimming and J lost 0 bases, with 7 bases between them. The CDR3 has 15 residues.

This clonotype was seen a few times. The CDR3 DNA is TGCAGCGTCGTAACTAGCGCGGACTTGCCGCAGTACTTC. As protein: CSVVTSADLPQYF. The chain carries TRBV29-1 and TRBJ2-7, with 7 bases fitting TRBD2. V was clipped by 6 bases and J by 9 bases; unmatched bases: 14. CDR1 and CDR2 from the germline V gene are SQVTM and ANQGSEA. The CDR3 is 13 amino acids.

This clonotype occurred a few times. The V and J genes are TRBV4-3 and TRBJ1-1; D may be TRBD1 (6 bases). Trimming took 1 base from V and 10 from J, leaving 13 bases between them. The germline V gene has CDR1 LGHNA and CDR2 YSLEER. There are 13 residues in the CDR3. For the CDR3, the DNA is TGCGCCAGCAGCCAAGTAAACAGGGAGGGAGCTTTCTTT. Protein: CASSQVNREGAFF.

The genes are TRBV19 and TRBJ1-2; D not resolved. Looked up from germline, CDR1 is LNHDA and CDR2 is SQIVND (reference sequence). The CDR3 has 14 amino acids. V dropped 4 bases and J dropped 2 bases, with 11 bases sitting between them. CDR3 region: CASSTSQANYGYTF. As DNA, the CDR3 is TGTGCCAGTAGTACCTCACAAGCGAACTATGGCTACACCTTC.

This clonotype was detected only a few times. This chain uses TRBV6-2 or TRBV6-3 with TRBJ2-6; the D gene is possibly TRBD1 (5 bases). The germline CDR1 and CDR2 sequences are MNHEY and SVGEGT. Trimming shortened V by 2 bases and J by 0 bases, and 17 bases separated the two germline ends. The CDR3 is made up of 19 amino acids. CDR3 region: CASSYAGNGRGSGANVLTF. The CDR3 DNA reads TGTGCCAGCAGTTACGCAGGAAACGGTAGGGGCTCTGGGGCCAACGTCCTGACTTTC.

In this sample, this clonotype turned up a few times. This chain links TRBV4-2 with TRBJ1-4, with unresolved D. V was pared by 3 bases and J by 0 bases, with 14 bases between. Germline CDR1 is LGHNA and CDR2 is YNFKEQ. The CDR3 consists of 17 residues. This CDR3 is CASSQGPEVATNEKLFF. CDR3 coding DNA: TGTGCCAGCAGCCAGGGCCCGGAGGTAGCAACTAATGAAAAACTGTTTTTT.

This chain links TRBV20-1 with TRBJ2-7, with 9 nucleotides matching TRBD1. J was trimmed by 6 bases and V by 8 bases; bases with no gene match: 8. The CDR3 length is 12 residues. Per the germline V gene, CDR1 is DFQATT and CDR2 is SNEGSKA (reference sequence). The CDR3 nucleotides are TGCAGTCAAACACAGGGGGCGGGCGAGCAGTACTTC. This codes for CSQTQGAGEQYF.

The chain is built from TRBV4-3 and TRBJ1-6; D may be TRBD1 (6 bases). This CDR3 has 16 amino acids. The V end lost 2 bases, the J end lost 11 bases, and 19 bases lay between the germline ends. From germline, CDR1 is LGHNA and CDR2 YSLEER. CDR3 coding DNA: TGCGCCAGCAGCCAAACGGGACAAGTCCTCGTTGCACCCCTCCACTTT. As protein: CASSQTGQVLVAPLHF.

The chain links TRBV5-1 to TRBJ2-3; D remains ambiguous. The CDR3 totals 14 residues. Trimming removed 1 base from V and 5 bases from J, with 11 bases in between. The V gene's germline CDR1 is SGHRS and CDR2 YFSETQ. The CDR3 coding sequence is TGCGCCAGCAGCTTGACCACGCCAGGAGATACGCAGTATTTT. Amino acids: CASSLTTPGDTQYF.

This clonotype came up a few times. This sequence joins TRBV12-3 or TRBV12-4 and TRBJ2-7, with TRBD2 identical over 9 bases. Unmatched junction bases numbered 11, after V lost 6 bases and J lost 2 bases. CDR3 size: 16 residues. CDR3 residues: CASSPVGLAGAYEQYF. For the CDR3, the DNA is TGTGCCAGCAGCCCCGTCGGCTTAGCGGGGGCCTACGAGCAGTACTTC.

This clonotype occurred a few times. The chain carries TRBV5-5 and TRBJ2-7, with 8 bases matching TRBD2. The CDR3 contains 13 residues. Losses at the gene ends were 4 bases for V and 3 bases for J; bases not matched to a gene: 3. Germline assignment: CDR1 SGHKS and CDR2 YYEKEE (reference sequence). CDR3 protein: CASSQSGGYEQYF. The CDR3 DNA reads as TGTGCCAGCAGCCAAAGCGGGGGCTACGAGCAGTACTTC.

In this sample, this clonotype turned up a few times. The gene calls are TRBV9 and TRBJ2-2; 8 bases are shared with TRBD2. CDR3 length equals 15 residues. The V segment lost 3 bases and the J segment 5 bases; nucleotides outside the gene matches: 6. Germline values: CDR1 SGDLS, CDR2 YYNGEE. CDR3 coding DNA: TGTGCCAGCAGCGCAACCGGACTAGCAACCGGGGAGCTGTTTTTT. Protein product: CASSATGLATGELFF.

CDR3 DNA sequence: TGCGCCAGCAGGCCTACCGTAGCGGGATCGGCCGAGCAGTACTTC. Its protein is CASRPTVAGSAEQYF. The chain joins TRBV5-1 to TRBJ2-7; 8 positions agree with TRBD2. The CDR3 extends over 15 amino acids. Looked up from germline, CDR1 is SGHRS and CDR2 is YFSETQ. V shed 5 bases and J 6 bases; nucleotides not matched to a gene: 13.

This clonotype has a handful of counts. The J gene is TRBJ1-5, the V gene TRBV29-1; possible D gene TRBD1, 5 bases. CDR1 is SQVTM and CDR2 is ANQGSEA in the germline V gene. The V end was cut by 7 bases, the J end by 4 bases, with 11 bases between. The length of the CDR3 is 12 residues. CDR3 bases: TGCAGCGCCGGGACGGAGAATCAGCCCCAGCATTTT. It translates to CSAGTENQPQHF.